Each of the 16 T cell receptor beta chains below was sequenced from the same sample in a study of T cell responses to AZD1222 COVID-19 vaccine. Clones were sequenced by immunoSEQ multiplex PCR, and TCRdb holds only the in-frame ones, with some missing. The data contain 100,000 to 150,000 clones, 93% of them seen just once; the ten biggest clones take up 5.4%. The specimen was peripheral blood, collected on day 0 of AZD1222 vaccination. The receptors come from an adult in good health.

V is TRBV28 and J is TRBJ2-3, with D perhaps TRBD2 (5 bases). CDR3 length: 14 amino acids. Germline V gene sequence: CDR1 MDHEN, CDR2 SYDVKM. Trimming pared 2 bases from V and 3 bases from J, leaving 9 bases between. CDR3 region: CASSLGRRTDTQYF. The CDR3, as DNA: TGTGCCAGCAGTTTAGGTAGGAGGACAGATACGCAGTATTTT.

V usage is TRBV4-1 and J usage is TRBJ1-5; D perhaps matches TRBD1 (5 bases). V was shortened by 0 bases and J by 5 bases, with 11 bases between the two germline ends. This CDR3 spans 15 amino acids. Germline-derived CDR1 and CDR2 are MGHRA and YSYEKL. The CDR3 DNA is TGCGCCAGCAGCCAAGAATGGGGGAGAGATCAGCCCCAGCATTTT. It codes for CASSQEWGRDQPQHF.

The V and J genes are TRBV9 and TRBJ1-3; 8 positions agree with TRBD1. Germline V gene sequence: CDR1 SGDLS, CDR2 YYNGEE. There are 14 residues in the CDR3. After removal of 3 bases from V and 5 bases from J, the junction contained 4 bases not matched to a gene. The CDR3 here is CASSEQGERNTIYF. The CDR3, as DNA: TGTGCCAGCAGCGAACAGGGGGAAAGAAACACCATATATTTT.

The chain links TRBV27 to TRBJ1-5; TRBD1 might be the D (6 bases). The CDR3 runs to 15 residues. V gave up 5 bases and J gave up 5 bases, with 16 bases separating them. The germline V gene encodes CDR1 MNHEY and CDR2 SMNVEV (reference sequence). CDR3 region: CASSGIGGRDQPQHF. The DNA of the CDR3 is TGTGCCAGCAGTGGTATTGGGGGGCGGGATCAGCCCCAGCATTTT.

This sequence joins TRBV3-1 (or the pseudogene TRBV3-2) and TRBJ1-6; TRBD1 might be the D (5 bases). The germline CDR1 and CDR2 sequences are LGHDT and YNNKEL (reference sequence). The germline V and J ends were trimmed by 2 bases and 7 bases, with 9 bases remaining between them. This CDR3 is built from 14 residues. This CDR3 is CASSQLGGNSPLHF. The CDR3 bases are TGTGCCAGCAGCCAACTGGGGGGGAATTCACCCCTCCACTTT.

The chain combines TRBV15 with TRBJ1-6; D gene ambiguous. V lost 5 bases and J lost 10, with 18 bases in between. CDR1 is LNHNV, CDR2 YYDKDF, per germline (reference sequence). The CDR3 covers 15 residues. Here the CDR3 reads CATSPRAWRASPLHF. CDR3 sequence (DNA): TGTGCCACCAGCCCTCGGGCATGGAGGGCCTCACCCCTCCACTTT.

The rearrangement uses TRBV28 and TRBJ2-7; 7 bases map to TRBD1. Germline V gene data show CDR1 as MDHEN and CDR2 as SYDVKM. This CDR3 has 11 residues. After removal of 3 bases from V and 11 bases from J, the junction contained 4 bases not matched to a gene. The CDR3 DNA reads TGTGCCAGCAGTTTCGCTCAGGGGGAGTACTTC. This codes for CASSFAQGEYF.

V gene TRBV5-4 combines with J gene TRBJ1-2, with 9 bases identical to TRBD1. V lost 3 bases and J lost 2; bases outside the gene matches: 14. This CDR3 contains 18 residues. Germline lookup yields CDR1 SGHNT and CDR2 YYREEE (reference sequence). CDR3: CASSSAADRGRINYGYTF. The CDR3 DNA sequence: TGTGCCAGCAGCTCCGCCGCTGACAGGGGGAGGATAAACTATGGCTACACCTTC. Drawing the rest from reference TRBV5-4 and TRBJ1-2, the complete variable domain is ETGVTQSPTHLIKTRGQQVTLRCSSQSGHNTVSWYQQALGQGPQFIFQYYREEENGRGNFPPRFSGLQFPNYSSELNVNALELDDSALYLCASSSAADRGRINYGYTFGSGTRLTVV.

The chain links TRBV7-9 to TRBJ2-1, with TRBD2 identical over 13 bases. The germline gives CDR1 SEHNR, CDR2 FQNEAQ (reference sequence). J lost 3 bases, V lost 5 bases, and 7 bases had no gene match. There are 17 residues in the CDR3. The CDR3 coding sequence is TGTGCCAGCAGCCCCAGGACTAGCGGGGGTTACTACAATGAGCAGTTCTTC. The encoded protein is CASSPRTSGGYYNEQFF.

This clone has only one observation. Written as DNA, the CDR3 is TGTGCCAGCAGCCAACCTAGCGGGAGTACCACCGGGGAGCTGTTTTTT. It specifies CASSQPSGSTTGELFF. The chain combines TRBV3-1 (or the pseudogene TRBV3-2) with TRBJ2-2, with TRBD2 matching over 10 bases. Per germline, CDR1 LGHDT and CDR2 YNNKEL (reference sequence). Losses at the gene ends were 2 bases for V and 4 bases for J; bases not matched to a gene: 4. This CDR3 has 16 residues.

The chain has TRBV30 and TRBJ1-2, with a tentative D call TRBD1 (5 bases). The CDR3 is made up of 16 amino acids. Deletions cut 0 bases from V and 7 bases from J, with 21 bases between. Germline-derived CDR1 and CDR2 are GTSNPN and SVGIG (reference sequence). The CDR3 sequence: CAWSVGWGLGRGGYTF. The CDR3 nucleotides read TGTGCCTGGAGTGTAGGGTGGGGACTCGGGAGAGGTGGCTACACCTTC.

The count of this clone is one. DNA of the CDR3: TGTGCCAGCAGCTACGCAGGAGGAAAGCTCACCTTC. Its translation is CASSYAGGKLTF. The chain recombines TRBV7-3 with TRBJ1-2; D is uncertain. V lost 4 bases and J lost 13, with 16 bases in between. Per germline, CDR1 SGHTA and CDR2 FQGTGA. The CDR3 is 12 amino acids. The complete variable domain, with remaining parts taken from reference TRBV7-3 and TRBJ1-2, reads GAGVSQTPSNKVTEKGKYVELRCDPISGHTALYWYRQSLGQGPEFLIYFQGTGAADDSGLPNDRFFAVRPEGSVSTLKIQRTERGDSAVYLCASSYAGGKLTFGSGTRLTVV.

There are many counts of this clone. This chain links TRBV6-2 or TRBV6-3 with TRBJ1-2; 10 bases align to TRBD1. The CDR3 totals 18 residues. The junction had 13 bases not matched to a gene; V was cut back by 0 bases and J by 6 bases. Germline CDR1 is MNHEY and CDR2 is SVGEGT. The CDR3 DNA is TGTGCCAGCAGTTACTCGCTTCCGTCTACCGGGACAGGGGATGGCTACACCTTC. This gives the protein CASSYSLPSTGTGDGYTF.

This chain links TRBV29-1 with TRBJ2-1; no definite D call. Trimming left V 3 bases short and J 6 bases short, with 0 bases between. This CDR3 spans 9 amino acids. Germline loops: CDR1 SQVTM, CDR2 ANQGSEA. CDR3 loop: CSVDNEQFF. CDR3 nucleotide sequence: TGCAGCGTTGACAATGAGCAGTTCTTC.

The chain couples TRBV28 to TRBJ1-2, with 7 bases aligning to TRBD1. In germline, CDR1 is MDHEN, CDR2 SYDVKM. After removal of 6 bases from V and 4 bases from J, the junction contained 5 bases not matched to a gene. This CDR3 is 13 amino acids long. The CDR3, as DNA: TGTGCCAGCAGAGAAACAGGGGCCTATGGCTACACCTTC. Its protein product is CASRETGAYGYTF.

The J gene is TRBJ2-7, the V gene TRBV10-2; 7 bases line up with TRBD2. The germline CDR1 and CDR2 sequences are WSHSY and SAAADI. The CDR3 extends over 13 amino acids. V lost 6 bases and J lost 3; bases outside the gene matches: 5. The CDR3 loop is CASSPTSYYEQYF. The CDR3 nucleotides read TGCGCCAGCAGCCCGACTAGCTACTACGAGCAGTACTTC.